The TCR beta chain described here comes from a study of breast tumors, draining lymph nodes, adjacent tissues. Study outcomes and limitations: Luminal-like breast cancer showed significantly higher tumor–nontumor repertoire similarity than basal-like. Data fit most tumor T cells coming from lymph node, expanding in tumor.

Comments on this clonotype: Its cognate antigen is unknown.

TCRdb analysed the multiplex PCR reads with MiXCR anew, one entry per CDR3 protein. The data show 26,000 or so distinct CDR3 sequences, approximately 20% seen once. The clonotype comes from a female donor with breast cancer. Some clones in this sample may be carry-over from other donors' samples. Material: breast tumor tissue.

CDR3 residues: CASSQERLADTQYF. CDR3 bases: TGTGCCAGCAGCCAAGAGAGGCTAGCGGATACGCAGTATTTT. The V gene is TRBV4-2, the J gene TRBJ2-3, with TRBD2 as a possible D gene (6 bases). Germline V gene sequence: CDR1 LGHNA, CDR2 YNFKEQ. CDR3 length equals 14 residues. V was cut by 0 bases and J by 6 bases, with 10 bases left in between.